This T cell receptor (beta chain) was captured in a study of T cells expressing NK-cell markers. The study's findings and limits: Among CD8+ T cells from roughly six donors, dominant NKG2C+ clonotypes accounted for roughly 1.0-7.0%.

Each CDR3 protein gets one entry in TCRdb, which reprocessed the 5' RACE reads and gives no DNA. The sample includes roughly 390,000 distinct CDR3 sequences. The V gene's germline CDR1 is DFQATT and CDR2 SNEGSKA (reference sequence). The CDR3 is 12 amino acids. Worth noting for this clonotype: Its specificity is unknown.

This receptor was obtained from a woman in her 50s in good health. This chain links TRBV20-1 with TRBJ2-1. Sequencing used blood T cells: a sorted CD56 or NKG2C T cell subset, CD4+ or CD8+ T cells, or bulk PBMC T cells (not recorded which). This chain's CDR3 is CSALGPDNEQFF.